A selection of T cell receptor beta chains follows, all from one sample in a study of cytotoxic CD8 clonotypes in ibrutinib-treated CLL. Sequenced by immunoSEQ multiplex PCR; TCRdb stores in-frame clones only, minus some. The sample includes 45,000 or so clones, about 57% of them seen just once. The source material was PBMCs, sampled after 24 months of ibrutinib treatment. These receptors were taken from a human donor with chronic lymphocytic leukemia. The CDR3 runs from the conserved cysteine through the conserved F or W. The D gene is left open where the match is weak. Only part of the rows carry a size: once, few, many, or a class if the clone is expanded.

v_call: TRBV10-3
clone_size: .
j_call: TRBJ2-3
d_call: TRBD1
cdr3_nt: TGTGCCATCAGGGAGACAGGGACCCAAACAGATACGCAGTATTTT
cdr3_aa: CAIRETGTQTDTQYF

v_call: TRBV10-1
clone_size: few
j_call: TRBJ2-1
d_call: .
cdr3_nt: TGCGCCAGCAGCGGGGCGTGGGGGAATGAGCAGTTCTTC
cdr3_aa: CASSGAWGNEQFF

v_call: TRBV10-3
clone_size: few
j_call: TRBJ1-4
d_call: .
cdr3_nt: TGTGCCATCAGTGAGTCATCGGGGACCCAGGCAACTAATGAAAAACTGTTTTTT
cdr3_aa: CAISESSGTQATNEKLFF

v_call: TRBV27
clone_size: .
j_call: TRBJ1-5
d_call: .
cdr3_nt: TGTGCCAGCAGTCAGCAGGGTTGGGGTAGCAATCAGCCCCAGCATTTT
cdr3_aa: CASSQQGWGSNQPQHF

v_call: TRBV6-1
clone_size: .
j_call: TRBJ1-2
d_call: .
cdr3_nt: TGTGCCAGCATCGAAGGGCCGGGACGGTCGTATGGCTACACCTTC
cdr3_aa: CASIEGPGRSYGYTF

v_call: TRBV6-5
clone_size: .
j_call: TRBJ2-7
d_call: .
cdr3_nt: TGTGCCAGCAGTTTCAGTCGTATCTCCTACGAGCAGTACTTC
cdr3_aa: CASSFSRISYEQYF

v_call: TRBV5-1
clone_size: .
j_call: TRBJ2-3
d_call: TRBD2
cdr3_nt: TGCGCCAGCAGCCCCGGGGGGGCCGACGCAGATACGCAGTATTTT
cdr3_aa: CASSPGGADADTQYF

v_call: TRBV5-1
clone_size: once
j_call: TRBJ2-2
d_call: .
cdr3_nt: TGCGCCAGCAGCTTGGTATCGAACACCGGGGAGCTGTTTTTT
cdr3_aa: CASSLVSNTGELFF

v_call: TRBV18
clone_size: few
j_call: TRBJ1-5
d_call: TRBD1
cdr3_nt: TGTGCCAGCTCACAGAGACAGGGGGCGAGCAATCAGCCCCAGCATTTT
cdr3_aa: CASSQRQGASNQPQHF

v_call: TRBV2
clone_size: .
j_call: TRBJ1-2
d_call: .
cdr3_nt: TGTGCCAGCAGTCCGGACCTGATCGCCTATGGCTACACCTTC
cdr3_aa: CASSPDLIAYGYTF

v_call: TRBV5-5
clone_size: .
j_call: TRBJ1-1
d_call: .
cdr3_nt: TGTGCCAGCAGCCCCGTCGGTGGCAGAAACACTGAAGCTTTCTTT
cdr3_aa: CASSPVGGRNTEAFF

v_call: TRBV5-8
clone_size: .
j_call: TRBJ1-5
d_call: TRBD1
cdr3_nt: TGTGCCAGCAGCCCACAGGGGTTTAGCAATCAGCCCCAGCATTTT
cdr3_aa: CASSPQGFSNQPQHF

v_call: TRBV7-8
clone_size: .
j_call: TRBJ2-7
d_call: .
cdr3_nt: TGTGCCAGCAGGGCTTATGAGGGTAGTATGTACGAGCAGTACTTC
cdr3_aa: CASRAYEGSMYEQYF

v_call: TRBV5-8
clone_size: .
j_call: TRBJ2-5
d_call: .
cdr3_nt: TGTGCCAGCAGCTTGTGGGGCTTACAAGAGACCCAGTACTTC
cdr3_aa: CASSLWGLQETQYF

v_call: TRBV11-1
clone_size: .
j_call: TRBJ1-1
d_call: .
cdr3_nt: TGTGCCAGCAGCGCCCTAGGGGGGAGGACTGAAGCTTTCTTT
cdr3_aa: CASSALGGRTEAFF

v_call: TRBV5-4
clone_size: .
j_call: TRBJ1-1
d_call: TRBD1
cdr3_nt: TGTGCCAGCAGCCCGCAGACAGGGGGCCACACTGAAGCTTTCTTT
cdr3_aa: CASSPQTGGHTEAFF

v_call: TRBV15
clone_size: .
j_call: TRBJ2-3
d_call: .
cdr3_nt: TGTGCCACCAGCGTGACGAGAGATACGCAGTATTTT
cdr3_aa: CATSVTRDTQYF

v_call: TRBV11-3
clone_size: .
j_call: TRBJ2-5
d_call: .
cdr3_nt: TGTGCCAGCAGCCAAAGGGGGACCCGGGAGACCCAGTACTTC
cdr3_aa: CASSQRGTRETQYF

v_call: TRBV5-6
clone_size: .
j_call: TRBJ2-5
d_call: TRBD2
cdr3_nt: TGTGCCAGCAGCTTATCCGGGTCGACTAGCGTGTACCAAGAGACCCAGTACTTC
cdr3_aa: CASSLSGSTSVYQETQYF

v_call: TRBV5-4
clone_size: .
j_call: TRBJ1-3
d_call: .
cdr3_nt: TGTGCCAGCAGTCTCCAGGGCGTTGGAAACACCATATATTTT
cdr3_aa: CASSLQGVGNTIYF

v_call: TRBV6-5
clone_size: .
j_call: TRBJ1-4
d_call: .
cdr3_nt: TGTGCCAGCAGTTACTCGCATGGAGCCGGTGAAAAACTGTTTTTT
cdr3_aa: CASSYSHGAGEKLFF

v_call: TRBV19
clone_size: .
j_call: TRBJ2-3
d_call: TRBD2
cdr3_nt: TGTGCCAGTACCGCCGGACTAGCCACAGATACGCAGTATTTT
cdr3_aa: CASTAGLATDTQYF

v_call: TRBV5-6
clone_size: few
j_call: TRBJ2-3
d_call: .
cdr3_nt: TGTGCCAGCAGCCTCACTCGGAGGACAGATACGCAGTATTTT
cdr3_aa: CASSLTRRTDTQYF

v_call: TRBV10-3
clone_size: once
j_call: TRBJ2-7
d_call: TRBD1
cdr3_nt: TGTGCCATCACCCAAGGGGGCAGGGGAGACGAGCAGTACTTC
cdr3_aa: CAITQGGRGDEQYF

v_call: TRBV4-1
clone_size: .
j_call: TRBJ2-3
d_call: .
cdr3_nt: TGCGCCAGCAGCCAAGATCGGGATAGACCAAGCACAGATACGCAGTATTTT
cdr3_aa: CASSQDRDRPSTDTQYF

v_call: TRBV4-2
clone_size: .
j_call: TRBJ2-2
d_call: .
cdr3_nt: TGTGCCAGCAGCCAAGATCGAGGGCGGCTAGCTAACACCGGGGAGCTGTTTTTT
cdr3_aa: CASSQDRGRLANTGELFF